This TCR beta chain was recovered during a study of T cells in Graves' hyperthyroidism and ophthalmopathy. Turning to the study itself: Staff took peripheral blood when the initial diagnosis was made, before any treatment began.

Notes on this clonotype: Its antigen is as yet unknown.

Germline V gives CDR1 SNHLY, CDR2 FYNNEI. V lost 3 bases, J lost 3 bases, and 12 bases lay in between. The CDR3 is 14 residues long. Researchers took RNA transcripts and amplified the TCR beta CDR3 regions from them. A first-round RT-PCR of the TCR CDR3 used the HTBI primer set. TCRdb re-called the multiplex PCR reads through MiXCR, storing one row per CDR3 protein. The repertoire includes about 770,000 distinct CDR3 sequences, about 19% of them detected once, and around 17% sits in the top ten. Cells are PBMCs isolated from 10 ml of fresh blood. The study's findings and limits: From stable hyperthyroidism, ophthalmopathy was separated by a 13 V-J model.

The sequenced material came from blood. This rearrangement joins TRBV2 to TRBJ2-7; perhaps TRBD2 as D (6 bases). The clonotype originates from a woman between 50 and 59 years old with Graves' hyperthyroidism that later progressed to Graves' ophthalmopathy. The CDR3 loop is CASSDPVEGYEQYF. The CDR3 nucleotides are TGTGCCAGCAGTGATCCCGTGGAGGGCTACGAGCAGTACTTC.